This T cell receptor (beta chain) comes out of a study of regulatory T cells in long-lasting Graves disease (dated by TCRdb to the early 2020s). The study in broad terms: Newly diagnosed Graves' disease patients had taken antithyroid drugs for less than 3 months. This study used TCR sequencing and RNA sequencing of peripheral blood to compare persistent Graves' disease patients against newly diagnosed Graves' disease patients. The study took place in China and was registered as a clinical trial. TCR sequencing covered 13 persistent and 20 or so newly diagnosed Graves' disease patients, 33 samples in total. Points the paper makes about the study in general: Patients with persistent disease shared more public clonotypes (fewer than 3,000) than newly diagnosed patients did (about 1,000). Compared with newly diagnosed patients, persistent Graves' disease patients had lower TCR Shannon entropy and fewer highly expanded clones, which suggests clonal expansion. Preferential use of TRBV28, TRBJ1-2 and TRBJ2-5 was observed in persistent disease, whereas TRBV20-1 and TRBJ2-1 were favored in newly diagnosed disease. Sequencing and analysis were limited to the TCR beta chain. Only peripheral blood was studied, because thyroid tissue, the primary lesion, was inaccessible. The authors noted that the small sample size was a limitation that may lower accuracy.

Libraries were constructed by multiplex PCR. The sequencer listed for this sample is Illumina HiSeq 4000. CDR3 regions were amplified by Arm-PCR with iRepertoire HTBI primers to construct TCR beta libraries. PCR products were gel purified before sequencing. The authors' pipeline ran thus. Gene usage analysis of CDR3 amino acid clonotypes used the 60 to 75 TRBV and about 14 TRBJ segments found across samples. COPE and FqMerger were used to merge filtered high-quality paired reads into contigs. BLAST was used to align contigs to IMGT TRBV, TRBD and TRBJ reference genes, with CDR3 defined following IMGT. Any clonotype with a frequency above 0.1% was classified as a highly expanded clone. Shannon entropy was used to measure repertoire diversity, and the Gini coefficient was used to measure V-J evenness. Clonotypes shared by more than one individual were considered public. The public reads were quality trimmed at Q25 with fastp and then assembled into clones with MiXCR by TCRdb, keeping productive beta chains. Rows are unified per CDR3 protein, each entry keeping the most common DNA and genes. TCRdb's processing, not the study's, gives the V and J calls here. The sample table lists about 530,000 distinct CDR3 sequences, more than 15% of them with a count of one. Of the sample, 25% is held by the ten largest clones.

The time point label, read with the paper, signifies: newly diagnosed GD, antithyroid drugs for less than 3 months. For both TCR sequencing and RNA sequencing, RNA was extracted from PBMCs using TRIzol. Graves' disease was diagnosed according to American Thyroid Association guidelines. Patients for the study were recruited at an endocrinology department in Xi'an, China. Each patient gave 7 to 9.5 milliliters of peripheral blood, collected in an EDTA anticoagulant tube. Ficoll Paque Plus density gradient separation was used to isolate PBMCs, and no additional T cell sorting was done. RNA quality was checked with an Agilent 2100 Bioanalyzer and agarose gel, and concentration with a NanoDrop 2000. As to this clonotype: Its antigen specificity is not known. The sample holds no much larger clone one base away, and base qualities are not on file.

According to the germline V gene, CDR1 reads SGHRS and CDR2 reads YFSETQ. Trimmed from V: 3 bases; trimmed from J: 6 bases; junction bases lacking a gene match: 9. The CDR3 covers 16 residues, taking in both the cysteine and the phenylalanine. The only DNA kept is the CDR3, 48 bases in frame from the first base. The data also belong to a second study, concerning T cells in Graves' hyperthyroidism and ophthalmopathy. The second paper further reports: Stable Graves' hyperthyroidism was defined as the absence of progression to ophthalmopathy over 18 months of follow-up. Hyperthyroidism patients were newly diagnosed, with disease duration under 2 months, and aged 18 to 65 years. Any patient with an uncontrolled infection, another autoimmune disease, pregnancy or lactation was excluded. Diagnoses were established on the basis of clinical symptoms, serum thyroxine and TRAb, thyroid ultrasound, and orbital computed tomography. A first-round RT-PCR of the TCR CDR3 used the HTBI primer set with the Qiagen OneStep RT-PCR kit. Most expanded thyroid clonotypes (frequency above 0.001) were also found in blood, which suggests that blood repertoires may mirror thyroid immune responses. In cross-validation, a model built on a 13 V-J signature told ophthalmopathy apart from stable hyperthyroidism with under 90% sensitivity and 81% to 82% specificity, and in testing the same model reached 80%/75%. In validation, progression to ophthalmopathy was predicted by the model with 65% to 71% sensitivity and roughly 72% specificity, a median of approximately 7.1 months before onset. A discovery cohort of fewer than 110 patients, roughly 45 with Graves' ophthalmopathy and 57 with stable Graves' hyperthyroidism, was used to find distinguishing TCR V-J signatures. An independent validation cohort of some 18 hyperthyroidism patients and 15 or so patients who later progressed to ophthalmopathy tested prospective prediction of ophthalmopathy. The approximately 100 discovery patients were divided at random into training and test sets in a 7:3 ratio. Thyroid tissue and blood T-cell repertoires from over 5 Graves' hyperthyroidism patients were also compared in the study. Following sampling, methimazole starting at 30 mg daily was given to hyperthyroidism patients, and high-dose intravenous methylprednisolone was given to ophthalmopathy patients. The libraries were constructed in a second round of multiplex PCR and then size-selected and purified. Paired-end sequencing of the libraries was performed with 100 bp reads on an Illumina HiSeq2000. SOAPnuke was used to process the raw data, throwing out any read that contained adapters or uncalled bases, had a mean Phred below 15, or lacked an exact constant-primer or identifier match. COPE v1.2.5 was used to merge the high-quality paired reads, and each unique nucleotide sequence was defined as a clonotype. MiTCR v1.1 was used to align the clonotypes against IMGT TRBV, TRBD and TRBJ reference segments. Only V-J combinations with frequency above 0.0001, covering 99% to 99.2% of repertoires, were analysed. The TCS score was defined as F50 (clonal expansion) divided by E x V (chaos), with BLOSUM62-based TCRdist calculated between CDR3 peptides within each V-J. Welch's t-statistics and random forest reduced 514 V-J features to under 15, which were used in a naive Bayes classifier (R e1071). Sample size was not statistically predetermined, and investigators were not blinded to group allocation. The paper describes TCR Vbeta CDR3 sequencing of about 140 peripheral blood samples, made up of 43 ophthalmopathy patients, approximately 76 hyperthyroidism patients and roughly 17 progressor patients.

This sequence originates from a woman aged 35-65 years with Graves disease. Donor details come from another sample of the same person, matched by shared clones. Here the chain combines TRBV5-1 and TRBJ2-3, with 11 middle bases fitting TRBD2. The input for sequencing was peripheral blood mononuclear cells (PBMCs), taken at new diagnosis, from a patient treated with antithyroid drugs. The nucleotide sequence reads as follows: TGCGCCAGCAGCTCCTTTAGCGGGGGGGCCATGGATACGCAGTATTTT. Its translation is CASSSFSGGAMDTQYF.